The sequence of this T cell receptor (beta chain) was determined in a study of shared clonotypes between healthy human individuals (dated by TCRdb to about 2020). Turning to the overall study: A few men and a couple of women, aged 18 to 49 years, made up the cohort. For each donor, CD4 naive and CD4 memory were each run on three plates, CD8 naive on two plates, and CD8 memory on one plate. The study deeply sequenced blood TCR repertoires of about 5 healthy adults to estimate repertoire size and the extent of clonotype sharing between individuals. To increase sequencing depth and limit assay-specific biases, TCR repertoire library preparation and sequencing were carried out by different laboratories using diverse techniques. Each donor's leukapheresis produced roughly between about 0.85 and 10 billion PBMCs.

TCR CDR3 regions were amplified from genomic DNA by multiplex PCR using the deep immunoSEQ assay. Genomic DNA extracted from each cell subset was distributed evenly over all wells of several immunoSEQ 96-well plates, and each plate served as one replicate. Each replicate PCR for sorted subsets received around 200 ng genomic DNA, equal to about 30,000 T cell genomes. Purified libraries were quantified with a Qubit 3.0 fluorometer, sized on a Bioanalyzer 2100, and re-quantified with the KAPA Library Quantification kit. Every immunoSEQ 96-well plate was sequenced on a dedicated single-read 150-cycle Illumina NextSeq 550 flow cell. In the source study's methods: Because only junctional sequences without quality scores were contained in the immunoSEQ output, filtering matching that applied to full-length reads could not be performed. To assign V/J genes and CDR3, sequences were annotated using PyIR, a Python wrapper for IgBLAST v1.9, with IMGT germline references. Reads were filtered out if the reads had weak V/J assignments (E-value above 1e-6), no CDR3, stop codons, out-of-frame junctions, or ambiguous translated residues. V3J clonotypes were defined by identical inferred V gene, J gene, and CDR3 amino acid sequence. Percentage overlap between repertoires was computed as shared unique clonotypes divided by the size of the smaller repertoire. Richness of each repertoire was evaluated using RTK rarefaction, the Chao1 estimator, and Recon v2.1 estimates of unobserved clonotypes. For all TCRbeta clonotypes obtained by the gDNA method from four donors, generation probabilities were computed with OLGA. TCRdb retrieved this table from immuneACCESS and kept in-frame rearrangements only. Not all clones are present; in checked studies, unresolved V genes account for under half, and no reason is known for the remainder. From that table come the V and J calls and clone size; the DNA was used to work out D and trimming. Across this sample there are nearly 1,000,000 clones, with approximately 80% seen only once. The ten largest clones capture approximately 1.5% of the sample.

Healthy HIV-negative adults with no recently reported acute infections or vaccinations were included as donors. All donors were Caucasian adults living in Nashville, Tennessee, USA. Magnetic negative selection was used to enrich CD4+ T cells, after which naive cells were positively selected on CD45RA and the negative fraction became the memory subset. Blood was obtained by leukapheresis, after which PBMCs were separated by Ficoll-Histopaque density gradient centrifugation and cryopreserved in liquid nitrogen vapor phase. Purity and quantity of every magnetically sorted T cell population were checked by analytical flow cytometry. Genomic DNA was isolated from each sorted fraction and quantified by UV absorbance on a Nanodrop 2000c. On the study overall, not on this receptor specifically: Naive subsets generally had larger estimated clonotype richness than memory subsets. Sharing across several donors was observed for about 5% of naive CD4, about 3.2% of naive CD8, 2% to 2.5% of memory CD4, and approximately 0.41% of memory CD8 clonotypes. Sampling was restricted to blood, and TCR repertoires in tissues likely differ from the TCR repertoires found in blood. Higher generation probabilities were observed for clonotypes shared by all four sorted-subset donors than for non-shared clonotypes. The genetic and exposure-history diversity represented was limited by the small number of donors. Incomplete sequencing was indicated by rarefaction of sorted-subset datasets, despite the large sequencing depth. Based on pairwise subsampling, the degree of clonotype sharing among donors was expected to be affected by sequencing depth.

V and J are truncated by 4 bases and 5 bases respectively, leaving an intervening sequence of 14 bases. In the germline V gene, CDR1 corresponds to SQVTM and CDR2 to ANQGSEA. Counted from cysteine to phenylalanine, this CDR3 has 13 amino acids. Only the CDR3 portion is preserved as DNA: 39 bases, with reading frame beginning at the first base. This clone was seen more than once but under ten times. No cognate antigen has been identified for it. Base quality data are lacking; no much larger clone is found one base away. The origin of this receptor is a young man in good health. Sequencing was done on a sample of memory CD4+ T cells sorted from blood. The cell subset or site label, read with the paper, signifies: CD45RA-negative fraction. This chain joins TRBV29-1 to TRBJ2-5, and the D gene may be TRBD1, 5 bases matching. CDR3 reads: CSVGAGRRETQYF. The nucleotide sequence reads TGCAGCGTTGGGGCAGGGCGGCGGGAGACCCAGTACTTC.